The source of this TCR beta chain is a study of shared clonotypes between healthy human individuals. Germline lookup yields CDR1 PRHDT and CDR2 FYEKMQ (reference sequence). The V and J ends lost 1 base and 5 bases, in that order; junction bases with no gene match: 7. The CDR3 spans 16 residues. Findings of the study overall: Sharing across four donors was seen in approximately 5.2% of naive CD4 clonotypes.

With respect to this clone: Antigen unknown.

Only in-frame clones appear in the TCRdb table, and some are missing; sequencing was by immunoSEQ multiplex PCR. The top ten hold roughly 0.13% of the sample, which has around 2.3 million clones, 95% seen once. The chain links TRBV13 to TRBJ2-5; 10 positions match TRBD2. Sequenced sample: naive CD4+ T cells sorted from blood. Described subset: CD45RA+ positively selected. The source is a man in his late teens or twenties in good health. DNA for the CDR3: TGTGCCAGCAGCTTAGTGGGGCTAGCGGGAGTGGAGACCCAGTACTTC. Amino acids: CASSLVGLAGVETQYF.